This T cell receptor beta chain was observed in a study of response to subunit inactivated influenza vaccine. Trimming took off 1 base at V and 5 bases at J, with 9 bases between the two ends. Germline V lookup: CDR1 SGHKS, CDR2 YYEKEE (reference sequence). This CDR3 contains 13 residues. TCRdb independently ran MiXCR on the RT-PCR reads; one entry per CDR3 protein. The sample includes about 780,000 distinct CDR3 sequences, about 18% of them seen just once. The sample consisted of PBMCs from blood, taken roughly 5 days after vaccination. The rearrangement links TRBV5-5 to TRBJ2-5, with D perhaps matching TRBD1 (5 bases). The TCR was taken from a man aged 50-60 years who received an inactivated influenza vaccine. The CDR3 coding sequence is TGTGCCAGCAGCTTGCAGGGAATGGAGACCCAGTACTTC. This codes for CASSLQGMETQYF.